The rows below give T cell receptor beta chains drawn from one sample of a study of T cells in Graves' hyperthyroidism and ophthalmopathy. TCRdb analysed the multiplex PCR reads with MiXCR anew, one entry per CDR3 protein. The sample yields about 250,000 distinct CDR3 sequences, roughly 22% seen once. Sequences were obtained from blood. Receptor source: a woman in her thirties or forties with Graves' ophthalmopathy. Each CDR3 is given with its conserved first and last residue. D genes are given only for firm matches. Expanded clones are given a class, and other clones once, few, many or no size at all.

many | NA | TRBJ1-2 | TRBV27 | CASSPRTGWVYGYTF | TGTGCCAGCAGTCCCAGAACAGGTTGGGTATATGGCTACACCTTC
NA | NA | TRBJ1-2 | TRBV27 | CASSYFRENYGYTF | TGTGCCAGCAGTTACTTTCGGGAGAACTATGGCTACACCTTC
many | TRBD2 | TRBJ2-2 | TRBV20-1 | CSAKAGGNTGELFF | TGCAGTGCCAAAGCGGGAGGAAACACCGGGGAGCTGTTTTTT
many | NA | TRBJ2-4 | TRBV28 | CASSWGLGDKNIQYF | TGTGCCAGCAGTTGGGGACTTGGGGACAAAAACATTCAGTACTTC
NA | NA | TRBJ1-1 | TRBV11-2 | CASSPHYEAFF | TGTGCCAGCAGCCCCCATTATGAAGCTTTCTTT
many | NA | TRBJ2-7 | TRBV27 | CASSLSLSYEQYF | TGTGCCAGCAGTTTATCGTTATCCTACGAGCAGTACTTC
once | TRBD2 | TRBJ2-3 | TRBV6-2/TRBV6-3 | CASSYGGLAVTDTQYF | TGTGCCAGCAGTTATGGTGGACTAGCGGTCACAGATACGCAGTATTTT
many | NA | TRBJ1-1 | TRBV9 | CASSVGGAEAFF | TGTGCCAGCAGCGTGGGCGGCGCTGAAGCTTTCTTT
many | NA | TRBJ2-5 | TRBV11-2 | CASSFWSATQETQYF | TGTGCCAGCAGCTTTTGGTCGGCCACCCAAGAGACCCAGTACTTC
many | NA | TRBJ2-7 | TRBV29-1 | CSVEDSYEQYF | TGCAGCGTTGAGGACTCCTACGAGCAGTACTTC
NA | TRBD1 | TRBJ2-5 | TRBV6-1 | CASSRGQGSLETQYF | TGTGCCAGCAGCAGAGGACAGGGAAGTTTAGAGACCCAGTACTTC
NA | NA | TRBJ1-2 | TRBV6-5 | CASSYSNSGYGYTF | TGTGCCAGCAGTTACTCGAATTCAGGGTATGGCTACACCTTC
NA | NA | TRBJ2-7 | TRBV29-1 | CSVDEGADEQYF | TGCAGCGTTGATGAGGGTGCGGACGAGCAGTACTTC
many | NA | TRBJ1-2 | TRBV20-1 | CSATTQGSGGYTF | TGCAGTGCCACAACACAGGGAAGTGGTGGCTACACCTTC
many | NA | TRBJ1-5 | TRBV30 | CAWSVTQSNQPQHF | TGTGCCTGGAGTGTGACTCAATCCAATCAGCCCCAGCATTTT
NA | NA | TRBJ2-7 | TRBV6-1 | CASSERPDSSYEQYF | TGTGCCAGCAGTGAACGTCCGGACAGCTCCTACGAGCAGTACTTC
many | NA | TRBJ1-3 | TRBV9 | CASSFSGTLSGNTIYF | TGTGCCAGCAGCTTCTCCGGGACGCTGTCTGGAAACACCATATATTTT
NA | NA | TRBJ2-7 | TRBV28 | CASSSRTYYEQYF | TGTGCCAGCAGTTCACGGACCTACTACGAGCAGTACTTC
NA | TRBD1 | TRBJ2-5 | TRBV28 | CASSSRDRDLQETQYF | TGTGCCAGCAGCTCTAGGGACAGGGACTTACAAGAGACCCAGTACTTC
many | NA | TRBJ2-1 | TRBV2 | CASSDRGLSYNEQFF | TGTGCCAGCAGTGACCGGGGGTTGTCCTACAATGAGCAGTTCTTC
NA | TRBD2 | TRBJ2-4 | TRBV7-2 | CASSLEKAGGRNIQYF | TGTGCCAGCAGCTTGGAGAAGGCGGGGGGGCGGAACATTCAGTACTTC
NA | NA | TRBJ1-1 | TRBV29-1 | CSVEAPAYTEAFF | TGCAGCGTTGAAGCCCCCGCGTACACTGAAGCTTTCTTT
many | NA | TRBJ1-2 | TRBV7-9 | CASSSGQNLFNYGYTF | TGTGCCAGCAGCTCCGGACAGAACCTATTCAACTATGGCTACACCTTC
once | NA | TRBJ2-2 | TRBV6-1 | CASSNFGGSTGELFF | TGTGCCAGCAGCAACTTCGGGGGAAGCACCGGGGAGCTGTTTTTT
NA | NA | TRBJ2-7 | TRBV7-2 | CASSPDSSQREQYF | TGTGCCAGCAGCCCAGACTCCAGTCAGCGCGAGCAGTACTTC
NA | NA | TRBJ2-5 | TRBV6-5 | CASSYRQGQETQYF | TGTGCCAGCAGTTACAGGCAGGGCCAAGAGACCCAGTACTTC
many | TRBD2 | TRBJ2-3 | TRBV19 | CASSPGRVGTDTQYF | TGTGCCAGTAGTCCCGGGAGGGTAGGCACAGATACGCAGTATTTT
many | NA | TRBJ1-2 | TRBV28 | CASSLETYYGYTF | TGTGCCAGCAGTTTGGAGACATACTATGGCTACACCTTC
NA | NA | TRBJ2-7 | TRBV5-6 | CASSPADLEQYF | TGTGCCAGCAGCCCAGCAGATCTCGAGCAGTACTTC
NA | TRBD1 | TRBJ1-5 | TRBV6-1 | CASSTGQIPNQPQHF | TGTGCCAGCAGTACGGGACAGATCCCCAATCAGCCCCAGCATTTT
NA | NA | TRBJ2-3 | TRBV4-2 | CASSQELANTDTQYF | TGTGCCAGCAGCCAAGAACTAGCAAACACAGATACGCAGTATTTT
many | TRBD2 | TRBJ2-5 | TRBV28 | CASRRGAGQETQYF | TGTGCCAGCAGGCGGGGGGCAGGACAAGAGACCCAGTACTTC
NA | NA | TRBJ1-5 | TRBV6-2/TRBV6-3 | CASTLGHPAQPQHF | TGTGCCAGCACCCTGGGACACCCGGCGCAGCCCCAGCATTTT
many | NA | TRBJ2-5 | TRBV19 | CASSNHSGRDRETQYF | TGTGCCAGTAGTAACCATAGCGGAAGGGATCGAGAGACCCAGTACTTC
NA | TRBD1 | TRBJ1-5 | TRBV28 | CASSSATGENNQPQHF | TGTGCCAGCAGTTCGGCGACAGGGGAAAACAATCAGCCCCAGCATTTT
many | TRBD1 | TRBJ2-7 | TRBV6-5 | CASNLQGKQYF | TGTGCCAGCAACCTACAGGGGAAGCAGTACTTC
many | TRBD2 | TRBJ2-5 | TRBV6-2/TRBV6-3 | CASSYFGGRRETQYF | TGTGCCAGCAGCTACTTCGGCGGGAGAAGGGAGACCCAGTACTTC
many | TRBD2 | TRBJ2-2 | TRBV27 | CASSISSGLNTGELFF | TGTGCCAGCAGTATCTCTAGCGGCCTAAACACCGGGGAGCTGTTTTTT
many | TRBD1 | TRBJ2-7 | TRBV20-1 | CSAGTGLYEQYF | TGCAGTGCCGGGACAGGCTTATACGAGCAGTACTTC
NA | NA | TRBJ2-5 | TRBV14 | CASSQDDPSETQYF | TGTGCCAGCAGCCAAGATGACCCCTCAGAGACCCAGTACTTC
NA | NA | TRBJ2-6 | TRBV10-3 | CAISEVSGANVLTF | TGTGCCATCAGTGAAGTCTCTGGGGCCAACGTCCTGACTTTC
many | TRBD2 | TRBJ2-7 | TRBV20-1 | CSAPPPSGRDGSYEQYF | TGCAGTGCCCCCCCCCCTAGCGGGAGGGATGGCTCCTACGAGCAGTACTTC
once | NA | TRBJ1-6 | TRBV6-1 | CASTFDPRRGSPLHF | TGTGCCAGCACCTTTGACCCCAGGAGAGGTTCACCCCTCCACTTT
NA | TRBD1 | TRBJ1-2 | TRBV11-2 | CASSLDRQGLRGYTF | TGTGCCAGCAGCTTAGACCGACAGGGATTGCGGGGCTACACCTTC
NA | NA | TRBJ1-1 | TRBV6-1 | CASRGRGSFEAFF | TGTGCCAGCAGGGGGAGGGGCTCATTTGAAGCTTTCTTT
many | TRBD1 | TRBJ1-2 | TRBV20-1 | CSASQGGVNYGYTF | TGCAGTGCTAGTCAGGGGGGAGTTAACTATGGCTACACCTTC
many | TRBD2 | TRBJ2-5 | TRBV7-9 | CASSSLSSGSDETQYF | TGTGCCAGCAGCTCCCTGAGTAGCGGGAGTGATGAGACCCAGTACTTC